This T cell receptor (beta chain) was documented in a study of technical replicates of blood from a few donors. This CDR3 has 13 amino acids. Trimming at V came to 6 bases and at J to 6 bases, leaving 6 bases not matched to a gene. The V gene's germline CDR1 is SQVTM and CDR2 ANQGSEA. Generated by immunoSEQ multiplex PCR, the TCRdb table keeps only in-frame clones and is missing some. The table has 90,000 to 100,000 clones, 90% to 97% seen once. This sequence joins TRBV29-1 and TRBJ2-1; 9 bases match TRBD1. The TCR originated in a human donor in good health. Sequenced input: T cells isolated from PBMCs. CDR3 loop: CSVGGQGLNEQFF. DNA for the CDR3: TGCAGCGTGGGGGGACAGGGCCTCAATGAGCAGTTCTTC.